This TCR beta chain was documented in a study of Ad26.COV2.S vaccination and SARS-CoV-2 variants. Turning to the study itself: Donor allocation was to the COV1001 Ad26.COV2.S trial arm. Intramuscular Ad26.COV2.S doses were given once or twice, 56 days apart.

Only in-frame clones appear in the TCRdb table, and some are missing; sequencing was by immunoSEQ multiplex PCR. Of about 400,000 clones listed, approximately 83% are singletons. The V and J ends lost 0 bases and 5 bases respectively, with 16 bases between them. The CDR3 has 17 residues. Germline V gene data show CDR1 as LGHDT and CDR2 as YNNKEL (reference sequence). Study-wide results and limits: Participants given vaccine showed non-spike TCR breadth similar to that of placebo recipients. Measurements of TCR breadth and depth may have given underestimates of the total T cell responses.

Documented treatment: about 20 received Ad26.COV2.S at low or high dose, single or two shots; 5 received placebo; per-sample allocation not given. It was on day 63 after the first vaccine or placebo injection that samples were taken. Concerning this clone: Its antigen remains unknown.

Source: peripheral blood, taken in a trial of Ad26.COV2.S vaccine versus placebo. The sequence came from a person between 18 and 59 years old who received the Ad26.COV2.S COVID-19 vaccine or a placebo. The chain joins TRBV3-1 (or the pseudogene TRBV3-2) to TRBJ1-4; weak D call: TRBD1 (6 bases). The CDR3 reads CASSQDGYRDGNEKLFF. CDR3 DNA sequence: TGTGCCAGCAGCCAAGACGGGTACAGGGACGGGAATGAAAAACTGTTTTTT.